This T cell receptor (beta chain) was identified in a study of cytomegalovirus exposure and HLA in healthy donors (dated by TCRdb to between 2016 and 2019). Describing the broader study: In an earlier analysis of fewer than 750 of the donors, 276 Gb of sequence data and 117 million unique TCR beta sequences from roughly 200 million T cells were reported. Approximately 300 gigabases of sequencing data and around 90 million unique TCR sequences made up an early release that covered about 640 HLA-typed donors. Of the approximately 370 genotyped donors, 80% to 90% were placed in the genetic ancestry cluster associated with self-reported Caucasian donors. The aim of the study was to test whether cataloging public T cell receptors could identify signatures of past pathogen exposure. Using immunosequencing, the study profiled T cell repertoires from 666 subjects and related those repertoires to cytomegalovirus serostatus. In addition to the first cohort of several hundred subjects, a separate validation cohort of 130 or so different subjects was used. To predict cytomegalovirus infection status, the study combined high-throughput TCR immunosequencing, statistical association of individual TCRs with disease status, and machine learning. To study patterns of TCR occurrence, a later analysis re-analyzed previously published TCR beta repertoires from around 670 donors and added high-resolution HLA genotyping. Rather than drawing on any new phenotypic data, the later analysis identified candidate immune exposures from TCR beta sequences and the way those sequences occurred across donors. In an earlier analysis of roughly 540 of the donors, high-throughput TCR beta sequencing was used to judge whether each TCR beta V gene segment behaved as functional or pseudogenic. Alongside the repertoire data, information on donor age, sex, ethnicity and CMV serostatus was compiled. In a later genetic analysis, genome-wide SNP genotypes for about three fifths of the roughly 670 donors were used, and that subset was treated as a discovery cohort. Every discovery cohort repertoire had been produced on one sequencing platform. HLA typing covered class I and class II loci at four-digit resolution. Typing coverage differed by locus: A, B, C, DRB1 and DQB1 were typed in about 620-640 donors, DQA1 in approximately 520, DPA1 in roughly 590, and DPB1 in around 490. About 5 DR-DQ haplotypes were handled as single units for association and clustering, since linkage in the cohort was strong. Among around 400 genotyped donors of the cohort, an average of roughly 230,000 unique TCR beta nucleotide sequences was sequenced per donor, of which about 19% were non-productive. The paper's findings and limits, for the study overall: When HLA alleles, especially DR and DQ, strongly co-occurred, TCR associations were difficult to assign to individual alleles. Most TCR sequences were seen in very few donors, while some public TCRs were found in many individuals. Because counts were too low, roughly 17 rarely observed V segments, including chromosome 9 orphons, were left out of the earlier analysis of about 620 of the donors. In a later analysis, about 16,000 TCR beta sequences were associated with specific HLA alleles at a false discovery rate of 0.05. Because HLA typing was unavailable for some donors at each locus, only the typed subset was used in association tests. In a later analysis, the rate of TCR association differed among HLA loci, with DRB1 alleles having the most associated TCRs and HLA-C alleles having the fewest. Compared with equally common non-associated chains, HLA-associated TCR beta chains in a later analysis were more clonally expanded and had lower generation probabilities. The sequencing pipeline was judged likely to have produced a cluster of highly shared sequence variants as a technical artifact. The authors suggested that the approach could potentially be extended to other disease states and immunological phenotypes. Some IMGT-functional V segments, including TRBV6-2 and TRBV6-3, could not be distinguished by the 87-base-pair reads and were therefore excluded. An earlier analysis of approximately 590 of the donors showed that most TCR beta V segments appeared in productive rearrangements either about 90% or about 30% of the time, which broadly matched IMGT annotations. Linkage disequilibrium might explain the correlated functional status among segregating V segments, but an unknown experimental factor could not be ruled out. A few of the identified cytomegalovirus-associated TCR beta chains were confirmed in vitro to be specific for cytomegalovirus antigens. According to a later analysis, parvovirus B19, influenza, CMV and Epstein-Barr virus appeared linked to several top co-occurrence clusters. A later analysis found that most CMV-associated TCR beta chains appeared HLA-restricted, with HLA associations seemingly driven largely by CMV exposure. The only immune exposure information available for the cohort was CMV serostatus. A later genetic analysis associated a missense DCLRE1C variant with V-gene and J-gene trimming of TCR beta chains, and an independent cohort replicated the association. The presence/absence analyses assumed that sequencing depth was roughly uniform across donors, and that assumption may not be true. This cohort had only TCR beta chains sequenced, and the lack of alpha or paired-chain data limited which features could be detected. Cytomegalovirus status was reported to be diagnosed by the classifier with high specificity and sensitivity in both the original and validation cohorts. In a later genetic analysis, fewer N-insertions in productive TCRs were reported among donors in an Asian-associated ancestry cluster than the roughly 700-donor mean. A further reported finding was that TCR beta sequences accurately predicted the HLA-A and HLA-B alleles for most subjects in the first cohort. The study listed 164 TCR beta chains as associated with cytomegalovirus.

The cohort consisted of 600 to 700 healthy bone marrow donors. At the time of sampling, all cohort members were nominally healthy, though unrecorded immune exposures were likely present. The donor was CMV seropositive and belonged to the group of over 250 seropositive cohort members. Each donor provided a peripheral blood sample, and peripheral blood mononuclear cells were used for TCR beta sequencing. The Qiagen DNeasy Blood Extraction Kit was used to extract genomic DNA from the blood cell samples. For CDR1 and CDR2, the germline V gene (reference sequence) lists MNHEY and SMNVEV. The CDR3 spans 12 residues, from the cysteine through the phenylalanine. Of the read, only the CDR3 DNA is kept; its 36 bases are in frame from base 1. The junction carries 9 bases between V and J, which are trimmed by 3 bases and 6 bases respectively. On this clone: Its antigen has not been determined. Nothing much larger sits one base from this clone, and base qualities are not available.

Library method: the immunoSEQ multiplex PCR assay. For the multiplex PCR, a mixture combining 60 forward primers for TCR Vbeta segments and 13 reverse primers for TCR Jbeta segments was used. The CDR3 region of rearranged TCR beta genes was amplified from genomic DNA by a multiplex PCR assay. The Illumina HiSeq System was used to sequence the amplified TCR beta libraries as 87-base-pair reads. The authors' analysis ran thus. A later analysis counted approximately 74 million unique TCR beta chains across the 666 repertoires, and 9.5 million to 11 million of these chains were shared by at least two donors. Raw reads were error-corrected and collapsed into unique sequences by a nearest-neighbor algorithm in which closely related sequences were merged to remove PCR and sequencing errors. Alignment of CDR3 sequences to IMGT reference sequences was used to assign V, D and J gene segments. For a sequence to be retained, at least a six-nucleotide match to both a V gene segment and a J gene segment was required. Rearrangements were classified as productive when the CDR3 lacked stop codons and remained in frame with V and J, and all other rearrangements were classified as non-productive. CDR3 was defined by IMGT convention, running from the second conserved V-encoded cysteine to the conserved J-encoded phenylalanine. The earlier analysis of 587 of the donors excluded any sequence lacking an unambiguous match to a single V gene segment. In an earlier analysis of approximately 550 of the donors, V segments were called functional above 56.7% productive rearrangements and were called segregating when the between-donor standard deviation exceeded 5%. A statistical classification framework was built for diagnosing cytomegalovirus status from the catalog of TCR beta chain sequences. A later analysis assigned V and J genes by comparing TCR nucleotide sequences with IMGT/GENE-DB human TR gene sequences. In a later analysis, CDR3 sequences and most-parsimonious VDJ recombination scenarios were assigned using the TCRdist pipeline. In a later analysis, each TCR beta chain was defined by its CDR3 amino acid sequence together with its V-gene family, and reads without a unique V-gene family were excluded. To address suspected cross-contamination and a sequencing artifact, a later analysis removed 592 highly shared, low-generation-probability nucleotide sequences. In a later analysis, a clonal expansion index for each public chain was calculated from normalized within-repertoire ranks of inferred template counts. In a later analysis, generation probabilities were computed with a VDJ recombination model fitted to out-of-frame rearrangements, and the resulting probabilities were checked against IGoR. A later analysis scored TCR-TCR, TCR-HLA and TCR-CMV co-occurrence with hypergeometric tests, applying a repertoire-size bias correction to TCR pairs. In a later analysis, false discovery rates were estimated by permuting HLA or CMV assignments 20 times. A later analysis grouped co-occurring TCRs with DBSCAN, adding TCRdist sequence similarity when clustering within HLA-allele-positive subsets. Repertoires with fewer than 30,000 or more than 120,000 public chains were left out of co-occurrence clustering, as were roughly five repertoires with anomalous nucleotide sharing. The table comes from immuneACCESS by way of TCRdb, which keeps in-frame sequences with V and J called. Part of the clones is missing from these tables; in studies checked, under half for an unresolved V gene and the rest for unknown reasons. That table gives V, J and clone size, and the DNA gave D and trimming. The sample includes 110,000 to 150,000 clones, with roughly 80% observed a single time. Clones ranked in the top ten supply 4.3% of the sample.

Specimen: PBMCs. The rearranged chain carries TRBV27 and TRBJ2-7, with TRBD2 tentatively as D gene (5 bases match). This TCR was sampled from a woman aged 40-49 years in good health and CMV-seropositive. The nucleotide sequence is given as TGTGCCAGCAGTTTTTGGGGAGCCGAGCAGTACTTC. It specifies CASSFWGAEQYF.